The clone carrying this T cell receptor (beta chain) was detected ten times or more. The target antigen is unknown. TCRdb re-analysed the 5' RACE reads in MiXCR, keeping a single row per CDR3 protein. The sample includes 15,000 or so distinct CDR3 sequences, approximately 20% of them seen just once. The germline V gene has CDR1 LGHNA and CDR2 YNFKEQ. V was pared by 1 base and J by 10 bases, with 11 bases between. The CDR3 is made up of 13 amino acids. This specimen comes from a study of T-cell memory formation after mild COVID-19. Findings of the study overall: Whether second-wave clones peaking at day 37 were SARS-CoV-2 specific went unconfirmed.

The TCR comes from a man aged 18 to 30 who had mild COVID-19 (a few samples of this study predate the infection). Cell type and time point are not known. The chain recombines TRBV4-2 with TRBJ2-1, with no clear D. Material for sequencing was PBMCs or a T cell subset sorted from them (not recorded which). CDR3 loop: CASSQVSVREQFF. DNA of the CDR3: TGTGCCAGCAGCCAAGTGTCCGTAAGGGAGCAGTTCTTC.